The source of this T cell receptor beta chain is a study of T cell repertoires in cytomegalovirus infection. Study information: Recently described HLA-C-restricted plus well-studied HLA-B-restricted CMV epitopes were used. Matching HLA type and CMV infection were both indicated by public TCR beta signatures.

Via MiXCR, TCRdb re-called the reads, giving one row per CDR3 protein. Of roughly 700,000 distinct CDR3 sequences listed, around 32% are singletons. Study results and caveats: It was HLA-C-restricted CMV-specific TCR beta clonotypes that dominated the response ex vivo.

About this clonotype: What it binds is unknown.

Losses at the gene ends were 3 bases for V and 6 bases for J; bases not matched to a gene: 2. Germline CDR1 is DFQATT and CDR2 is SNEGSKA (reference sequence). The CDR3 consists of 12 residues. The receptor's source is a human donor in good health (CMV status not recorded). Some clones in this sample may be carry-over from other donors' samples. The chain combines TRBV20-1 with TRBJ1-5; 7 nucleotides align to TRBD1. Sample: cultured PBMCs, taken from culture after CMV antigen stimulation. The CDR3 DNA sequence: TGCAGTGCTAGGACAGGGATTCAGCCCCAGCATTTT. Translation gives CSARTGIQPQHF.